This T cell receptor (beta chain) comes out of a study of beta chain features in type 1 diabetes. The trim removed 0 bases at V and 4 bases at J, leaving 7 bases unmatched. In germline, CDR1 is SGDLS, CDR2 YYNGEE. The CDR3 runs to 17 residues. Notes on this clone: The antigen is not known.

Regarding the study as a whole: Moderately but significantly shorter TCRB CDR3s were found in Type 1 diabetes patients in all four CD4+ subsets.

Expressed TCRB transcripts were sequenced after all isolated RNA was converted to cDNA. TCRdb keeps only in-frame clones here, not all; method: immunoSEQ multiplex PCR. The data contain 300,000 to 450,000 clones, over 8.5% of them singletons. This clonotype was obtained from a man between 25 and 39 years old with type 1 diabetes. The chain employs TRBV9 and TRBJ2-1; 10 bases are shared with TRBD2. The sequenced sample consisted of central memory CD4+ T cells from blood. The CDR3 region has the DNA TGTGCCAGCAGCGTAGATTTAACTAGCGGGAATTACAATGAGCAGTTCTTC. It encodes CASSVDLTSGNYNEQFF.